This TCR beta chain comes out of a study of blood T cell repertoires in COVID-19. V was pared by 4 bases and J by 6 bases, with 10 bases between. There are 12 residues in the CDR3. Per the original data handling: Amplification with reference gene primers provided the estimates of nucleated cell counts. Only in-frame clones appear in the TCRdb table, and some are missing; sequencing was by immunoSEQ multiplex PCR. D and trimming were read from the DNA, whereas the V and J calls and clone size are those reported in that table. The sample records roughly 80,000 clones, around 80% being singletons. The source is a human donor in a cohort sampled during active COVID-19. Sequencing input: peripheral blood. This sequence joins TRBV5-3 and TRBJ1-1; perhaps TRBD1 as D (5 bases). TRBV5-3 is reported as an ORF; its role is uncertain. CDR3 bases: TGTGCCAGAAGCAGAAGGGGTTCTGAAGCTTTCTTT. The encoded protein is CARSRRGSEAFF.